These T cell receptor beta chains were read from a single sample in a study of blood T cell repertoires in COVID-19. Produced via immunoSEQ multiplex PCR; TCRdb's table is partial and in-frame only. The data show about 250,000 clones, about 83% seen once. The sample consisted of peripheral blood. The receptors here all came from a man aged 40-50 years with active or convalescent COVID-19. CDR3s include the opening cysteine and the closing phenylalanine or tryptophan. A D gene is named only where the DNA matches it firmly. Rows may omit the clone size; those that give it use once, few, many or a size class.

v_call,d_call,clone_size,j_call,cdr3_length,cdr3_nt,cdr3_aa
TRBV30,-,-,TRBJ1-1,13,TGTGCCTGGAGTTTTACGGGAATCGAAGAAGCTTTCTTT,CAWSFTGIEEAFF
TRBV7-9,-,-,TRBJ1-6,15,TGTGCCAGCAGCTTACCGTCTGGACAGCATTCACCCCTCCACTTT,CASSLPSGQHSPLHF
TRBV28,-,-,TRBJ2-3,19,TGTGCCAGCAGCCGACGGACAGCGGATCAAGGACTTAGCACAGATACGCAGTATTTT,CASSRRTADQGLSTDTQYF
TRBV21-1,-,-,TRBJ1-1,15,TGTGCCAGCAGCAAAGAGACAAAGTTGGGCACTGAAGCTTTCTTT,CASSKETKLGTEAFF
TRBV5-4,-,-,TRBJ2-3,13,TGTGCCAGCACGGGTGGATACACAGATACGCAGTATTTT,CASTGGYTDTQYF
TRBV10-3,-,-,TRBJ2-5,13,TGTGCCATCAGCGGGGTCGGGGTGGAGACCCAGTACTTC,CAISGVGVETQYF
TRBV7-2,TRBD1,-,TRBJ1-2,14,TGTGCCAGCAGCTCGACAGGGCTCGGCTATGGCTACACCTTC,CASSSTGLGYGYTF
TRBV6-5,TRBD2,-,TRBJ2-5,14,TGTGCCAGCAGTCCAGCGGGACTACAAGAGACCCAGTACTTC,CASSPAGLQETQYF
TRBV4-2,TRBD1,few,TRBJ1-2,15,TGTGCCAGCAGCCAAGACCCCCGGGACAGAATTTTCTACACCTTC,CASSQDPRDRIFYTF
TRBV5-6,-,few,TRBJ1-2,14,TGTGCCAGCAGCCCAGCGGAGCGGGTCTATGGCTACACCTTC,CASSPAERVYGYTF